Listed here are 17 T cell receptor beta chains from one sample, sequenced in a study of breast tumors, draining lymph nodes, adjacent tissues. One entry per CDR3 protein, called by TCRdb with MiXCR from the multiplex PCR reads. The sample has some 150,000 distinct CDR3 sequences, about 34% seen once. Samples came from axillary lymph nodes draining the breast cancer. The sample consisted of axillary lymph node tissue. The receptors originated from a female donor with breast cancer. Some clones in this sample may be carry-over from other donors' samples.

The chain links TRBV10-1 to TRBJ2-5; TRBD2 aligns across 10 bases. From germline, CDR1 is WNHNN and CDR2 SYGVQD (reference sequence). The CDR3 covers 16 residues. With 0 bases clipped from V and 1 base from J, the junction kept 2 bases outside the gene matches. The CDR3 bases are TGCGCCAGCAGTGAGTCGAGCGGGGGGGTCCAAGAGACCCAGTACTTC. It codes for CASSESSGGVQETQYF.

At least ten counts were recorded for this clonotype. The genes are TRBV2 and TRBJ1-2, with 7 bases matching TRBD1. V was clipped by 3 bases and J by 2 bases; unmatched bases: 3. CDR3 length equals 14 residues. Germline V gene data show CDR1 as SNHLY and CDR2 as FYNNEI. The CDR3 loop is CASSDFRGNYGYTF. The CDR3 region has the DNA TGTGCCAGCAGTGATTTCAGGGGGAACTATGGCTACACCTTC.

This clonotype was observed many times. The chain joins TRBV9 to TRBJ1-2; 9 bases are shared with TRBD1. The junction had 7 bases not matched to a gene; V was cut back by 8 bases and J by 2 bases. This CDR3 has 14 residues. Germline CDR1 SGDLS, CDR2 YYNGEE. The CDR3: CASPIGTGNYGYTF. The CDR3 DNA is TGTGCCAGTCCGATTGGGACAGGGAACTATGGCTACACCTTC.

In its sample, this clonotype is medium-sized (0.01 to 0.1%). The CDR3 reads CSARGASYEQYF. The DNA for the CDR3 is TGCAGTGCTAGAGGGGCTAGCTACGAGCAGTACTTC. The chain joins TRBV20-1 to TRBJ2-7; no firm D call. Per the germline V gene, CDR1 is DFQATT and CDR2 is SNEGSKA (reference sequence). Trimming removed 1 base at V and 3 bases at J, with 7 bases between. The CDR3 consists of 12 residues.

This clonotype was detected only a few times. The chain uses TRBV29-1 and TRBJ1-4, with TRBD1 identical over 7 bases. The CDR3 is 12 amino acids. J gave up 12 bases and V 4 bases, and 8 bases lay outside the gene matches. Germline V gene sequence: CDR1 SQVTM, CDR2 ANQGSEA. This chain's CDR3 is CSVGQGMGELFF. The CDR3 DNA reads as TGCAGCGTTGGACAGGGTATGGGAGAACTGTTTTTT.

This clonotype was observed at least ten times. The chain is built from TRBV12-3 or TRBV12-4 and TRBJ1-2; 9 bases align to TRBD1. The CDR3 loop spans 16 amino acids. Unmatched junction bases numbered 16, after V lost 6 bases and J lost 8 bases. CDR3 in DNA: TGTGCCAGCAGCCGTAGCCGGGACAGGGCCCTTCTAGGCTACACCTTC. Translation: CASSRSRDRALLGYTF.

The rearrangement uses TRBV6-5 and TRBJ2-7; tentatively, D is TRBD1 or TRBD2 (5 bases each). CDR1 and CDR2 from the germline V gene are MNHEY and SVGAGI. Trimming shortened V by 6 bases and J by 5 bases, and 14 bases separated the two germline ends. The CDR3 loop spans 13 amino acids. Written as DNA, the CDR3 is TGTGCCAGCAGCCGCTGGGGGACGGACGAGCAGTACTTC. Protein: CASSRWGTDEQYF.

This clonotype occurred a few times. One end of the junction is discordant with germline, which a read error may explain. V gene TRBV6-5 combines with J gene TRBJ2-3; 9 nucleotides align to TRBD2. This CDR3 spans 17 amino acids. Germline V gene data show CDR1 as MNHEY and CDR2 as SVGAGI. The CDR3 nucleotides are TGTGCCAGCAGTCACTCGATCCCTAGCGGGGACACAGATACGCAGTATTTT. Its protein product is CASSHSIPSGDTDTQYF.

This clonotype was counted ten times or more. CDR3 loop: CASPTGVHEQYF. The CDR3 bases are TGTGCCTCACCCACAGGGGTACACGAGCAGTACTTC. This chain joins TRBV24-1 and TRBJ2-7; 7 nucleotides agree with TRBD1. This CDR3 is built from 12 residues. V lost 12 bases to trimming and J lost 5 bases; unmatched junction nucleotides: 9. From germline, CDR1 is KGHDR and CDR2 SFDVKD.

This clonotype occurred many times. This chain connects TRBV5-1 to TRBJ2-7; 10 bases line up with TRBD1. The CDR3 has 15 residues. With 2 bases clipped from V and 0 bases from J, the junction kept 2 bases outside the gene matches. Germline-derived CDR1 and CDR2 are SGHRS and YFSETQ. The CDR3 DNA sequence: TGCGCCAGCAGCTTCGGGACAGGGGCCTCCTACGAGCAGTACTTC. Its translation: CASSFGTGASYEQYF. Complete variable domain (other parts from reference TRBV5-1 and TRBJ2-7): KAGVTQTPRYLIKTRGQQVTLSCSPISGHRSVSWYQQTPGQGLQFLFEYFSETQRNKGNFPGRFSGRQFSNSRSEMNVSTLELGDSALYLCASSFGTGASYEQYFGPGTRLTVT.

The chain uses TRBV4-3 and TRBJ1-6; 8 positions agree with TRBD1. CDR1 is LGHNA and CDR2 is YSLEER in the germline V gene. V lost 4 bases to trimming and J lost 9 bases; unmatched junction nucleotides: 14. The CDR3 contains 17 residues. CDR3 in amino acids: CASSPWTGLKVGSPLHF. DNA of the CDR3: TGCGCCAGCAGCCCCTGGACAGGGCTGAAGGTGGGTTCACCCCTCCACTTT.

This clonotype appeared many times. J is TRBJ1-6 and V is TRBV10-3; the D is unclear. The CDR3 consists of 14 residues. Germline-derived CDR1 and CDR2 are ENHRY and SYGVKD. V was shortened by 2 bases and J by 4 bases, with 6 bases between the two germline ends. This CDR3 is CAISEKGYNSPLHF. In nucleotides, the CDR3 is TGTGCCATCAGTGAGAAAGGGTATAATTCACCCCTCCACTTT.

This clonotype was counted at least ten times. This chain connects TRBV28 to TRBJ2-3; D is uncertain. Trimming stripped 5 bases from V and 1 base from J, with 7 bases between. The CDR3 contains 13 residues. CDR1 and CDR2 (germline): MDHEN, SYDVKM. For the CDR3, the DNA is TGTGCCAGCAGTGGAGCTCGCACAGATACGCAGTATTTT. Translating it yields CASSGARTDTQYF. The full variable domain, completed using reference TRBV28 and TRBJ2-3, is DVKVTQSSRYLVKRTGEKVFLECVQDMDHENMFWYRQDPGLGLRLIYFSYDVKMKEKGDIPEGYSVSREKKERFSLILESASTNQTSMYLCASSGARTDTQYFGPGTRLTVL.

The chain links TRBV5-1 to TRBJ2-2, with a possible D match to TRBD2 (6 bases). Trimming took 0 bases from V and 4 from J, leaving 10 bases between them. CDR3 length: 15 residues. Looked up from germline, CDR1 is SGHRS and CDR2 is YFSETQ. The CDR3 coding sequence is TGCGCCAGCAGCTTGGGTAGTAGCGGCACCGGGGAGCTGTTTTTT. Protein product: CASSLGSSGTGELFF.

This clonotype came up many times. The chain links TRBV27 to TRBJ1-3; TRBD1 might be the D (6 bases). Germline-derived CDR1 and CDR2 are MNHEY and SMNVEV (reference sequence). V was cut by 3 bases and J by 4 bases, with 16 bases left in between. The CDR3 runs to 16 residues. CDR3 loop: CASSLSFGGPGNTIYF. In DNA form, the CDR3 reads TGTGCCAGCAGTTTGTCTTTTGGGGGGCCGGGAAACACCATATATTTT.

In its sample, this clonotype was seen many times. The chain couples TRBV5-5 to TRBJ2-7; TRBD1 is a possible D gene (5 bases). The ends were cut back, 5 bases at V and 6 bases at J, with 12 bases in the middle. Looked up from germline, CDR1 is SGHKS and CDR2 is YYEKEE (reference sequence). This CDR3 is 12 amino acids long. The CDR3 sequence: CASSSTVREQYF. CDR3 nucleotide sequence: TGTGCCAGCAGTTCGACAGTCCGCGAGCAGTACTTC.

In this sample, this clonotype turned up many times. The chain carries TRBV5-1 and TRBJ2-2; perhaps TRBD2 as D (7 bases). V lost 7 bases, J lost 6 bases, and 16 bases lay in between. The CDR3 runs 14 residues. Germline-derived CDR1 and CDR2 are SGHRS and YFSETQ. The CDR3 sequence: CASALGGASGELFF. CDR3 DNA: TGCGCCAGCGCCCTTGGGGGGGCTTCCGGGGAGCTGTTTTTT.